The 24 T cell receptor beta chains below were found in one sample sequenced in a study of T cells in Graves' hyperthyroidism and ophthalmopathy. The source material, RNA transcripts, was used to amplify TCR beta CDR3 regions. The HTBI primer set drove a first-round RT-PCR of the TCR CDR3. TCRdb recomputed calls from the multiplex PCR reads with MiXCR, one row per CDR3 protein. The data contain more than 500,000 distinct CDR3 sequences, around 45% of them singletons. The sample taken for sequencing was peripheral blood or thyroid tissue (not recorded which). These receptors all come from an adult woman with Graves' disease, either hyperthyroidism or ophthalmopathy (not recorded which).

The genes are TRBV20-1 and TRBJ1-3, with 9 bases lining up with TRBD1. Trimming cost V 7 bases and J 7 bases; bases outside gene matches: 11. The CDR3 runs 14 residues. CDR1 is DFQATT, CDR2 SNEGSKA, per germline (reference sequence). CDR3: CSGGTGGSMNTIYF. CDR3 DNA sequence: TGCAGTGGGGGTACAGGGGGCTCCATGAACACCATATATTTT.

This chain's CDR3 is CASSPRGSGGGTEAFF. CDR3 DNA sequence: TGTGCCAGCAGCCCCCGGGGTAGCGGGGGGGGGACTGAAGCTTTCTTT. This chain joins TRBV12-3 or TRBV12-4 and TRBJ1-1, with a possible D match to TRBD1 (5 bases). V gave up 6 bases and J gave up 5 bases, with 22 bases separating them. The CDR3 spans 16 residues.

This clonotype was counted at least ten times. The chain combines TRBV10-3 with TRBJ2-7, with D possibly called TRBD1 or TRBD2 (5 bases each). The ends were cut back, 4 bases at V and 4 bases at J, with 8 bases in the middle. Looked up from germline, CDR1 is ENHRY and CDR2 is SYGVKD. The CDR3 loop spans 12 amino acids. The CDR3 nucleotides are TGTGCCATCAGTGGAGGGGCATACGAGCAGTACTTC. Translating gives CAISGGAYEQYF.

The chain uses TRBV15 and TRBJ2-7; no definite D call. The CDR3 consists of 11 residues. The germline V and J ends were trimmed by 3 bases and 0 bases, with 0 bases remaining between them. Germline V gives CDR1 LNHNV, CDR2 YYDKDF (reference sequence). The CDR3: CATSSSYEQYF. CDR3 in DNA: TGTGCCACCAGCAGCTCCTACGAGCAGTACTTC.

The chain uses TRBV29-1 and TRBJ1-4, with 8 positions matching TRBD1. CDR1 and CDR2 (germline): SQVTM, ANQGSEA. This CDR3 comprises 18 residues. The V segment lost 0 bases and the J segment 7 bases; nucleotides outside the gene matches: 16. The CDR3, as DNA: TGCAGCGTTGAAGAGTTCGGGAGTGTGACAGGGGTGGGTGAAAAACTGTTTTTT. Protein: CSVEEFGSVTGVGEKLFF.

The V call is TRBV29-1, the J call TRBJ1-2; D perhaps matches TRBD1 (5 bases). Trimming left V 4 bases short and J 4 bases short, with 10 bases between. The CDR3 extends over 12 amino acids. Per the germline V gene, CDR1 is SQVTM and CDR2 is ANQGSEA. The CDR3 protein is CSVVEGSYGYTF. The CDR3 coding sequence is TGCAGCGTTGTCGAGGGGTCCTATGGCTACACCTTC.

This chain connects TRBV12-3 or TRBV12-4 to TRBJ2-5; 10 bases map to TRBD1. The CDR3 is 14 residues long. The CDR3 spells CATGPGQGMKTQYF. CDR3 DNA: TGTGCTACCGGACCGGGACAGGGGATGAAGACCCAGTACTTC.

The chain recombines TRBV15 with TRBJ2-6; weak D call: TRBD2 (5 bases). The CDR3 has 16 residues. The germline V gene has CDR1 LNHNV and CDR2 YYDKDF (reference sequence). V gave up 0 bases and J gave up 0 bases, with 6 bases separating them. As DNA, the CDR3 is TGTGCCACCAGCAGAGAGGGGAGCTCTGGGGCCAACGTCCTGACTTTC. Its protein is CATSREGSSGANVLTF. The full variable domain, its missing parts supplied by reference TRBV15 and TRBJ2-6, is DAMVIQNPRYQVTQFGKPVTLSCSQTLNHNVMYWYQQKSSQAPKLLFHYYDKDFNNEADTPDNFQSRRPNTSFCFLDIRSPGLGDTAMYLCATSREGSSGANVLTFGAGSRLTVL.

On this clonotype itself: A junction boundary mismatches the germline segment, possibly from a read error. The chain couples TRBV5-1 to TRBJ2-7; perhaps D is TRBD1 or TRBD2 (5 bases each). The V gene's germline CDR1 is SGHRS and CDR2 YFSETQ. The CDR3 sequence is 13 residues long. Here the CDR3 reads CASSLRGVSEQYF. For the CDR3, the DNA is TGTGCCAGCAGCTTGCGAGGGGTTAGCGAGCAGTACTTC.

V gene TRBV2 combines with J gene TRBJ1-5; TRBD1 matches 8 bases. The CDR3 contains 14 residues. Per the germline V gene, CDR1 is SNHLY and CDR2 is FYNNEI. Trimming took 7 bases from V and 4 from J; bases not matched to a gene: 6. The CDR3: CASNGGQANQPQHF. Written as DNA, the CDR3 is TGTGCCAGCAATGGGGGACAGGCAAATCAGCCCCAGCATTTT.

The chain joins TRBV11-2 to TRBJ1-2; 7 positions agree with TRBD1. The J segment lost 6 bases and the V segment lost 5 bases, leaving 9 bases of the junction unmatched. The CDR3 loop spans 14 amino acids. CDR1 and CDR2 (germline): SGHAT, FQNNGV. CDR3 region: CASSLNRGSDGYTF. The DNA of the CDR3 is TGTGCCAGCAGCCTAAACAGGGGTTCTGATGGCTACACCTTC.

The chain uses TRBV7-9 and TRBJ1-2; the match to TRBD1 covers 11 bases. CDR3 size: 14 residues. Germline assignment: CDR1 SEHNR and CDR2 FQNEAQ (reference sequence). Trimming cost V 6 bases and J 7 bases; bases outside gene matches: 7. The CDR3 DNA reads as TGTGCCAGCAGTTTCCCGGGACAGGGGGGTGGCTACACCTTC. Translated, it gives CASSFPGQGGGYTF.

In this sample, this clonotype turned up many times. The chain recombines TRBV4-1 with TRBJ2-5; D is unresolved. CDR1 is MGHRA and CDR2 is YSYEKL in the germline V gene. Trimming took 0 bases from V and 2 from J, leaving 7 bases between them. The CDR3 is 14 amino acids. CDR3 amino acids: CASSQEGQQETQYF. The CDR3 bases are TGCGCCAGCAGCCAAGAAGGCCAGCAAGAGACCCAGTACTTC.

The chain carries TRBV25-1 and TRBJ1-4, with a tentative D call TRBD1 (5 bases). The germline V gene encodes CDR1 MGHDK and CDR2 SYGVNS. V was trimmed by 8 bases and J by 4 bases, leaving 17 bases between them. The CDR3 is made up of 15 amino acids. The CDR3 bases are TGTGCCAGCTCACCCCAGCGGGGGAATAATGAAAAACTGTTTTTT. This codes for CASSPQRGNNEKLFF.

This clonotype was seen at least ten times. The rearrangement links TRBV5-1 to TRBJ2-7; tentative D call: TRBD2 (5 bases). The length of the CDR3 is 13 residues. CDR1 and CDR2 (germline): SGHRS, YFSETQ. The V and J ends lost 6 bases and 6 bases respectively, with 16 bases between them. CDR3 nucleotide sequence: TGCGCCAGCACCCTGGGCCCTGCGGGCGAGCAGTACTTC. Protein product: CASTLGPAGEQYF.

This clonotype was seen at least ten times. V and J are TRBV9 and TRBJ2-5; TRBD2 aligns across 12 bases. This CDR3 spans 15 amino acids. V lost 0 bases, J lost 3 bases, and 0 bases stayed unmatched. Germline V lookup: CDR1 SGDLS, CDR2 YYNGEE. In DNA form, the CDR3 reads TGTGCCAGCAGCGTAGGGACTAGCGGGGAAGAGACCCAGTACTTC. It yields the protein CASSVGTSGEETQYF.

This clonotype was seen repeatedly, ten times or more. The rearrangement joins TRBV4-1 to TRBJ1-2; weak D call: TRBD1 (5 bases). The CDR3 sequence is 14 residues long. V was cut by 5 bases and J by 6 bases, with 16 bases left in between. CDR1 MGHRA and CDR2 YSYEKL come from the germline V gene. The CDR3 bases are TGCGCCAGCAGCACTCGGGACGGATACGATGGCTACACCTTC. This encodes CASSTRDGYDGYTF.

The chain combines TRBV15 with TRBJ2-7, with 7 bases matching TRBD2. The germline V gene encodes CDR1 LNHNV and CDR2 YYDKDF (reference sequence). This CDR3 spans 16 amino acids. Trimming at V came to 3 bases and at J to 4 bases, leaving 12 bases not matched to a gene. Here the CDR3 reads CATSSQPGLPPYEQYF. The CDR3 DNA sequence: TGTGCCACCAGCAGCCAACCGGGACTACCTCCATACGAGCAGTACTTC.

This chain's CDR3 is CASSGLTTNTEAFF. The CDR3 DNA reads TGTGCCAGCAGCGGATTGACCACTAACACTGAAGCTTTCTTT. The V and J genes are TRBV11-2 and TRBJ1-1; D gene unclear. The CDR3 is made up of 14 amino acids. Per germline, CDR1 SGHAT and CDR2 FQNNGV. V lost 5 bases to trimming and J lost 2 bases, with 12 bases between them.

In its sample, this clonotype was seen a few times. No DNA is shown, since the ends of the CDR3 on it are uncertain; the CDR3 is the one TCRdb lists. This chain joins TRBV7-9 and TRBJ1-2. Per the germline V gene, CDR1 is SEHNR and CDR2 is FQNEAQ (reference sequence). The CDR3 totals 12 residues, both ends included. The CDR3 sequence is CASSLFGAGNTF.

In regard to this clonotype: A clone one base away is much larger, so this may be a read error. V and J are TRBV9 and TRBJ2-7; weak D call: TRBD2 (7 bases). The CDR3 length is 16 residues. V dropped 4 bases and J dropped 5 bases, with 22 bases sitting between them. Germline assignment: CDR1 SGDLS and CDR2 YYNGEE. CDR3 amino acids: CASSIGRTQGRDEQYF. CDR3 DNA sequence: TGTGCCAGCAGCATAGGTCGGACCCAGGGGAGGGACGAGCAGTACTTC.

This clonotype came up a few times. This chain joins TRBV29-1 and TRBJ2-7; 8 bases agree with TRBD2. The CDR3 length is 12 residues. With 5 bases clipped from V and 5 bases from J, the junction kept 5 bases outside the gene matches. CDR1 is SQVTM, CDR2 ANQGSEA, per germline. The chain's CDR3 is CSVNSGSDEQYF. CDR3 nucleotides: TGCAGCGTTAACAGCGGGAGCGACGAGCAGTACTTC.

Only a few counts were recorded for this clonotype. This CDR3 reads CASSLEDSTEAFF. In DNA, the CDR3 is TGCGCCAGCAGCTTGGAGGACAGCACTGAAGCTTTCTTT. The chain is built from TRBV5-1 and TRBJ1-1; maybe TRBD1 (6 bases). V lost 0 bases and J 4 bases, leaving 7 bases between the germline ends. The germline CDR1 and CDR2 sequences are SGHRS and YFSETQ. CDR3 length: 13 residues.

This clonotype was counted ten times or more. The rearrangement joins TRBV12-3 or TRBV12-4 to TRBJ2-7; D gene uncertain. The CDR3 covers 13 residues. Trimming removed 3 bases at V and 2 bases at J, with 8 bases between. The CDR3 spells CASSLNTAYEQYF. In DNA, the CDR3 is TGTGCCAGCAGTTTGAACACAGCCTACGAGCAGTACTTC.